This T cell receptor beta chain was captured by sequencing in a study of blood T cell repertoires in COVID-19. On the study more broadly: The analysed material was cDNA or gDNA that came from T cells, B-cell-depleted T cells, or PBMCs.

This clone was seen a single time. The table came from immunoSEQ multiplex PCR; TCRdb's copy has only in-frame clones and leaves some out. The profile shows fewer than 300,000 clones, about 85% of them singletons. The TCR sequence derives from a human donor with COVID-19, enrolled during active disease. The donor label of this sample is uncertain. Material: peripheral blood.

The CDR3 reads CASSPREGSNSPLHF. CDR3 sequence (DNA): TGTGCCAGCAGCCCCCGCGAGGGCTCTAATTCACCCCTCCACTTT. V and J are TRBV9 and TRBJ1-6; D is undetermined. The CDR3 is 15 amino acids. Trimming took off 4 bases at V and 6 bases at J, with 14 bases between the two ends. Germline V CDR1 and CDR2: SGDLS, YYNGEE. Drawing the rest from reference TRBV9 and TRBJ1-6, the complete variable domain is DSGVTQTPKHLITATGQRVTLRCSPRSGDLSVYWYQQSLDQGLQFLIQYYNGEERAKGNILERFSAQQFPDLHSELNLSSLELGDSALYFCASSPREGSNSPLHFGNGTRLTVT.